The next 29 T cell receptor beta chains were all read from a single sample in a study of a mutant IDH1 vaccine in newly diagnosed glioma. Sample time point: week 11, during vaccination. In the vaccine, a single dose held 300 ug of the mutant IDH1 20-mer peptide, along with topical imiquimod. Using immunoSEQ multiplex PCR, the repertoire was profiled, and TCRdb retains in-frame clones only, with some absent. The sample lists 25,000 to 35,000 clones, 85% to 90% occurring once. Antigens of these TCRs are unknown. Sequenced material: PBMCs, taken from a glioma patient whose treatment included an IDH1 peptide vaccine. The origin of the receptors is a man aged 18 to 30 with glioma.

The chain uses TRBV2 and TRBJ1-1; D call uncertain. The V gene lost 3 bases and the J gene lost 6 bases, with 8 bases spanning the gap. The V gene's germline CDR1 is SNHLY and CDR2 FYNNEI. The CDR3 contains 12 residues. CDR3: CASSERASEAFF. The CDR3 DNA reads TGTGCCAGCAGTGAGAGGGCGTCTGAAGCTTTCTTT.

The CDR3 DNA is TGTGCCAGCAGCTTAGAGGCGGGAACCTACGAGCAGTACTTC. Translation: CASSLEAGTYEQYF. The chain carries TRBV7-2 and TRBJ2-7; D possibly corresponds to TRBD2 (6 bases). V gave up 1 base and J gave up 2 bases, with 9 bases separating them. There are 14 residues in the CDR3. Germline CDR1 and CDR2: SGHTA and FQGNSA.

This chain links TRBV30 with TRBJ1-5; the D is unclear. The CDR3 runs 14 residues. The germline V and J ends were trimmed by 2 bases and 0 bases, with 8 bases remaining between them. The germline V gene has CDR1 GTSNPN and CDR2 SVGIG (reference sequence). The CDR3 sequence: CAWSRSNSNQPQHF. CDR3 nucleotides: TGTGCCTGGAGTCGGTCGAATAGCAATCAGCCCCAGCATTTT.

V usage is TRBV7-9 and J usage is TRBJ2-1; D gene uncertain. CDR1 is SEHNR, CDR2 FQNEAQ, per germline (reference sequence). CDR3 size: 13 residues. Trimming cost V 2 bases and J 5 bases, with 7 bases left between them. CDR3 nucleotides: TGTGCCAGCAGCTTACCAGCCAACAATGAGCAGTTCTTC. This translates into CASSLPANNEQFF.

This clone has a single count. V usage is TRBV7-8 and J usage is TRBJ1-3, with a tentative D call TRBD1 (5 bases). Germline V CDR1 and CDR2: SGHVS, FQNEAQ. This CDR3 region has 16 residues. V was clipped by 5 bases and J by 7 bases, with 21 bases between them. For the CDR3, the DNA is TGTGCCAGCAGCCCGCGCAGGGATTCGCGCGCGAACACCATATATTTT. Its translation: CASSPRRDSRANTIYF.

The chain employs TRBV5-6 and TRBJ2-7; D not certain. This CDR3 is 12 amino acids long. The ends were cut back, 1 base at V and 0 bases at J, with 2 bases in the middle. Germline V gene data show CDR1 as SGHDT and CDR2 as YYEEEE. CDR3 protein: CASSLSSYEQYF. CDR3 nucleotides: TGTGCCAGCAGCTTGTCCTCCTACGAGCAGTACTTC.

The rearrangement links TRBV5-1 to TRBJ1-2; D gene uncertain. The CDR3 consists of 14 residues. CDR1 is SGHRS, CDR2 YFSETQ, per germline. Trimming stripped 3 bases from V and 1 base from J, with 10 bases between. CDR3 residues: CASSYGYGNYGYTF. Here the CDR3 DNA reads TGCGCCAGCAGCTACGGGTACGGTAACTATGGCTACACCTTC.

This clone was counted once. The J gene is TRBJ1-5, the V gene TRBV28; D is unclear. Trimming left V 2 bases short and J 2 bases short, with 10 bases between. This CDR3 is 15 amino acids long. From germline, CDR1 is MDHEN and CDR2 SYDVKM. CDR3 residues: CASSLPGTRNQPQHF. The CDR3 coding sequence is TGTGCCAGCAGTTTACCAGGCACCCGCAATCAGCCCCAGCATTTT.

This sequence joins TRBV6-5 and TRBJ2-3; 14 nucleotides agree with TRBD2. Germline CDR1 MNHEY, CDR2 SVGAGI. V trimming: 7 bases; J trimming: 8 bases; junction bases outside the gene matches: 8. The CDR3 runs 15 residues. The CDR3 region is CASTRLAGGFGTQYF. DNA for the CDR3: TGTGCCAGCACCCGACTAGCGGGGGGGTTTGGTACGCAGTATTTT.

The chain is built from TRBV7-3 and TRBJ1-2; no firm D call. V was shortened by 4 bases and J by 5 bases, with 17 bases between the two germline ends. This CDR3 is 15 amino acids long. Germline V gene lookup returns CDR1 SGHTA and CDR2 FQGTGA. DNA of the CDR3: TGTGCCAGCAGCTCCGGACCTAATCCTGGATATGGCTACACCTTC. Translated, it gives CASSSGPNPGYGYTF.

The V and J genes are TRBV7-2 and TRBJ2-2, with 8 bases fitting TRBD2. This CDR3 contains 15 residues. Germline lookup yields CDR1 SGHTA and CDR2 FQGNSA. V dropped 6 bases and J dropped 2; count of bases not matched to a gene: 5. CDR3 sequence reads: CASRLSGTNTGELFF. The CDR3 DNA reads TGTGCCAGCAGACTTAGCGGGACTAACACCGGGGAGCTGTTTTTT.

This chain uses TRBV29-1 with TRBJ1-1, with D perhaps TRBD1 (5 bases). The CDR3 totals 16 residues. Germline V gene sequence: CDR1 SQVTM, CDR2 ANQGSEA. V dropped 6 bases and J dropped 0 bases, with 20 bases sitting between them. The CDR3 nucleotides are TGCAGCGTGGGCACCGAGGGGCAGATTATGAACACTGAAGCTTTCTTT. Translation gives CSVGTEGQIMNTEAFF.

This chain connects TRBV30 to TRBJ1-5, with TRBD1 matching over 10 bases. Trimming took 3 bases from V and 2 from J; bases not matched to a gene: 4. The CDR3 has 15 amino acids. Germline V lookup: CDR1 GTSNPN, CDR2 SVGIG (reference sequence). CDR3 residues: CAWSDRGLGNQPQHF. The CDR3, as DNA: TGTGCCTGGAGCGACAGGGGGCTCGGCAATCAGCCCCAGCATTTT.

The genes are TRBV4-3 and TRBJ2-6, with D perhaps TRBD2 (5 bases). Looked up from germline, CDR1 is LGHNA and CDR2 is YSLEER. This CDR3 is 15 amino acids long. Trimming removed 4 bases at V and 4 bases at J, with 11 bases between. CDR3 sequence reads: CASSRGSSGANVLTF. CDR3 DNA sequence: TGCGCCAGCAGCCGAGGGTCCTCCGGGGCCAACGTCCTGACTTTC.

The chain is built from TRBV10-3 and TRBJ2-7, with a possible D match to TRBD1 (5 bases). V shed 2 bases and J shed 0 bases, with 17 bases lying between them. The germline V gene has CDR1 ENHRY and CDR2 SYGVKD. The CDR3 runs 17 residues. DNA of the CDR3: TGTGCCATCAGTGAGGGTTCTGCGCAGGGCCTCTCCTACGAGCAGTACTTC. The encoded protein is CAISEGSAQGLSYEQYF.

The V call is TRBV25-1, the J call TRBJ2-2; TRBD1 matches at 7 bases. The CDR3 has 13 amino acids. Germline CDR1 is MGHDK and CDR2 is SYGVNS. CDR3 DNA: TGTGCTATACAGGGGCCATGGGACGGGGAGCTGTTTTTT. Translation: CAIQGPWDGELFF.

The CDR3 reads CASSQGPGVSNVLTF. CDR3 DNA: TGTGCCAGCAGCCAAGGCCCAGGGGTCTCCAACGTCCTGACTTTC. V and J are TRBV14 and TRBJ2-6, with D perhaps matching TRBD1 (6 bases). The CDR3 is 15 residues long. The V end lost 1 base, the J end lost 8 bases, and 12 bases lay between the germline ends. Germline V gene data show CDR1 as SGHDN and CDR2 as FVKESK. Variable domain in full (rest from reference TRBV14 and TRBJ2-6): EAGVTQFPSHSVIEKGQTVTLRCDPISGHDNLYWYRRVMGKEIKFLLHFVKESKQDESGMPNNRFLAERTGGTYSTLKVQPAELEDSGVYFCASSQGPGVSNVLTFGAGSRLTVL.

The chain recombines TRBV5-6 with TRBJ1-6, with TRBD1 matching over 8 bases. V was pared by 0 bases and J by 3 bases, with 5 bases of the junction left unmatched. Germline V gene lookup returns CDR1 SGHDT and CDR2 YYEEEE. The CDR3 sequence is 17 residues long. The CDR3 protein is CASSLGQGAGYNSPLHF. Here the CDR3 DNA reads TGTGCCAGCAGCTTGGGGCAGGGGGCAGGCTATAATTCACCCCTCCACTTT.

In its sample, this clone was seen once. The rearrangement joins TRBV4-1 to TRBJ2-3; a weak D match, TRBD2 (5 bases). Trimming removed 1 base from V and 2 bases from J, with 10 bases in between. The CDR3 sequence is 15 residues long. CDR1 and CDR2 from the germline V gene are MGHRA and YSYEKL. The CDR3 loop reads CASSQGASFTDTQYF. CDR3 in DNA: TGCGCCAGCAGCCAAGGTGCTAGCTTCACAGATACGCAGTATTTT.

Only a few counts were recorded for this clone. This chain uses TRBV30 with TRBJ1-3; D is uncertain. The germline CDR1 and CDR2 sequences are GTSNPN and SVGIG (reference sequence). The V end lost 4 bases, the J end lost 4 bases, and 17 bases lay between the germline ends. The CDR3 contains 15 residues. The CDR3 protein is CAWNSGPRGGNTIYF. CDR3 coding DNA: TGTGCCTGGAACAGCGGGCCCCGAGGAGGAAACACCATATATTTT.

The chain is built from TRBV5-1 and TRBJ2-1; 9 bases are a match to TRBD1. Looked up from germline, CDR1 is SGHRS and CDR2 is YFSETQ. This CDR3 has 15 amino acids. V was pared by 4 bases and J by 7 bases, with 9 bases of the junction left unmatched. The CDR3 loop is CASSAGQGVVNEQFF. Written as DNA, the CDR3 is TGCGCCAGCAGCGCGGGACAGGGAGTTGTAAATGAGCAGTTCTTC.

The chain recombines TRBV4-1 with TRBJ1-2; unclear D gene. CDR3 length equals 14 residues. Germline loops: CDR1 MGHRA, CDR2 YSYEKL. With 0 bases removed from V and 8 bases from J, the gap between germline ends came to 13 bases. The DNA for the CDR3 is TGCGCCAGCAGCCAAGATAACCGGGTTCGGGGCTACACCTTC. As protein: CASSQDNRVRGYTF.

V and J are TRBV5-1 and TRBJ1-3, with TRBD1 as a possible D gene (5 bases). CDR1 and CDR2 from the germline V gene are SGHRS and YFSETQ. Trimming left V 2 bases short and J 4 bases short, with 10 bases between. The CDR3 has 14 amino acids. The CDR3 region is CASSLGQSGNTIYF. CDR3 in DNA: TGCGCCAGCAGCTTAGGACAATCCGGAAACACCATATATTTT.

The V gene is TRBV7-2, the J gene TRBJ1-3; 9 positions match TRBD1. The CDR3 extends over 17 amino acids. Germline V gene lookup returns CDR1 SGHTA and CDR2 FQGNSA. The V gene end was trimmed by 5 bases and the J gene end by 0 bases; junction bases not matched to a gene: 8. The CDR3 region is CASSRRTGASSGNTIYF. Written as DNA, the CDR3 is TGTGCCAGCAGCCGACGGACAGGGGCCAGCTCTGGAAACACCATATATTTT. Full variable domain (outside the CDR3, taken from reference TRBV7-2 and TRBJ1-3): GAGVSQSPSNKVTEKGKDVELRCDPISGHTALYWYRQSLGQGLEFLIYFQGNSAPDKSGLPSDRFSAERTGGSVSTLTIQRTQQEDSAVYLCASSRRTGASSGNTIYFGEGSWLTVV.

The chain employs TRBV2 and TRBJ2-7; D might be TRBD2 (5 bases). CDR1 is SNHLY and CDR2 is FYNNEI in the germline V gene. V dropped 2 bases and J dropped 5 bases, with 13 bases sitting between them. CDR3 length: 14 amino acids. Here the CDR3 DNA reads TGTGCCAGCAGTGAATACCTAGCCGTGGACGAGCAGTACTTC. Translating gives CASSEYLAVDEQYF.

The chain is built from TRBV5-5 and TRBJ1-1; TRBD1 might be the D (6 bases). There are 14 residues in the CDR3. Germline V gives CDR1 SGHKS, CDR2 YYEKEE (reference sequence). V was shortened by 4 bases and J by 1 base, with 11 bases between the two germline ends. In DNA form, the CDR3 reads TGTGCCAGCAGCCTACGACAGGCGAACACTGAAGCTTTCTTT. This encodes CASSLRQANTEAFF.

The chain is built from TRBV29-1 and TRBJ2-5; no firm D call. CDR1 is SQVTM, CDR2 ANQGSEA, per germline. V gave up 6 bases and J gave up 0 bases, with 5 bases separating them. There are 11 residues in the CDR3. CDR3 in DNA: TGCAGCGTCGTGTACCAAGAGACCCAGTACTTC. As protein: CSVVYQETQYF.

This clone was seen once. The chain couples TRBV6-5 to TRBJ1-5; TRBD1 might be the D (6 bases). This CDR3 has 14 residues. The germline gives CDR1 MNHEY, CDR2 SVGAGI. V gave up 2 bases and J gave up 5 bases, with 10 bases separating them. The CDR3: CASSYQGPHQPQHF. CDR3 sequence (DNA): TGTGCCAGCAGTTACCAGGGGCCCCATCAGCCCCAGCATTTT.

This rearrangement joins TRBV7-2 to TRBJ2-3; D remains unclear. V dropped 0 bases and J dropped 3 bases, with 1 base sitting between them. CDR1 SGHTA and CDR2 FQGNSA come from the germline V gene. This CDR3 comprises 12 residues. CDR3 in DNA: TGTGCCAGCAGCTTAGCAACAGATACGCAGTATTTT. This codes for CASSLATDTQYF.